These 15 T cell receptor beta chains were sequenced from one sample in a study of post-analysis software for immune sequencing data (dated by TCRdb to 2013 to 2016). Beyond this particular receptor, the publication reports: About five TRBV segments, including TRBV5-6, TRBV5-1 and TRBV20-1, were significantly more frequent in patients than controls.

Library generation was performed with PCR. Sequencing took place on an Illumina HiSeq 2500. To reduce PCR and sequencing biases, unique molecular identifiers were incorporated into the TCR beta cDNA libraries. TCRdb's own reprocessing of the public reads used fastp at Q25 and MiXCR and kept productive beta chains. Every CDR3 protein is listed once, alongside the most common genes and DNA of its rows. Within this sample are some 690,000 distinct CDR3 sequences, with 25% to 30% of them counted one time only. The top ten hold about 0.5% of the sample. These receptors' antigens are unknown. The sequenced material came from blood. The source is a girl between 5 and 17 years old with multiple sclerosis.

Many counts were recorded for this clonotype. The rearrangement uses TRBV20-1 and TRBJ2-7; a possible D gene is TRBD2 (7 bases). V dropped 6 bases and J dropped 4 bases, with 13 bases sitting between them. The CDR3 spans 12 residues. CDR1 and CDR2 (germline): DFQATT, SNEGSKA (reference sequence). The CDR3 is CSAEGGAYEQYF. CDR3 sequence (DNA): TGCAGTGCCGAAGGGGGGGCTTACGAGCAGTACTTC.

The chain has TRBV5-1 and TRBJ1-1, with 7 bases identical to TRBD1. J was trimmed by 6 bases and V by 4 bases; bases with no gene match: 9. Germline V gene data show CDR1 as SGHRS and CDR2 as YFSETQ. The CDR3 is 14 amino acids. CDR3 in amino acids: CASSEQGVRAEAFF. The CDR3 nucleotides read TGCGCCAGCAGCGAGCAGGGGGTGCGCGCTGAAGCTTTCTTT.

This clonotype has only a few counts. The CDR3, as DNA: TGTGCCAGCAGCCAAGGGACTAGTGATTTCAAGACCCAGTACTTC. Amino acid sequence: CASSQGTSDFKTQYF. This chain uses TRBV3-1 with TRBJ2-5, with 7 positions matching TRBD2. The length of the CDR3 is 15 residues. In germline, CDR1 is LGHDT, CDR2 YNNKEL (reference sequence). The V and J ends lost 1 base and 6 bases, in that order; junction bases with no gene match: 8.

The chain carries TRBV3-1 and TRBJ2-5; a weak D match, TRBD2 (5 bases). The better agreement between TRBJ2-7 and the DNA end casts doubt on the J call. CDR1 and CDR2 from the germline V gene are LGHDT and YNNKEL (reference sequence). The CDR3 runs to 15 residues. The CDR3 reads CASSQDVRAEYEQYF. The DNA for the CDR3 is TGTGCCAGCAGCCAAGACGTACGAGCGGAATACGAGCAGTACTTC.

The J gene is TRBJ2-7, the V gene TRBV5-1, with D perhaps matching TRBD2 (5 bases). This CDR3 contains 16 residues. V gave up 7 bases and J gave up 1 base, with 21 bases separating them. Germline V gene data show CDR1 as SGHRS and CDR2 as YFSETQ. In DNA, the CDR3 is TGCGCCAGCTTTCCCGGGCCTTCAGAGGGATCCTACGAGCAGTACTTC. Its translation is CASFPGPSEGSYEQYF. The whole variable domain, filled in from reference TRBV5-1 and TRBJ2-7, reads KAGVTQTPRYLIKTRGQQVTLSCSPISGHRSVSWYQQTPGQGLQFLFEYFSETQRNKGNFPGRFSGRQFSNSRSEMNVSTLELGDSALYLCASFPGPSEGSYEQYFGPGTRLTVT.

This sequence joins TRBV2 and TRBJ1-5; TRBD1 aligns across 9 bases. The V segment lost 8 bases and the J segment 5 bases; nucleotides outside the gene matches: 7. Germline V gene sequence: CDR1 SNHLY, CDR2 FYNNEI. The CDR3 runs 14 residues. The CDR3 DNA sequence: TGTGCCAGCGGGTCCCGGGACAGGGATCAGCCCCAGCATTTT. Encoded protein: CASGSRDRDQPQHF.

This chain uses TRBV7-2 with TRBJ2-5; no reliable D call. This CDR3 is built from 12 residues. Trimming took off 3 bases at V and 4 bases at J, with 6 bases between the two ends. The V gene's germline CDR1 is SGHTA and CDR2 FQGNSA. The CDR3 DNA follows: TGTGCCAGCAGCTTTCCTGCAGAGACCCAGTACTTC. Translating it yields CASSFPAETQYF.

This clonotype was picked up a small number of times. The chain employs TRBV2 and TRBJ2-1; D is undetermined. This CDR3 is built from 13 residues. Trimming cost V 4 bases and J 5 bases, with 9 bases left between them. Germline V CDR1 and CDR2: SNHLY, FYNNEI. The CDR3 is CASSARRNNEQFF. The DNA of the CDR3 is TGTGCCAGCAGTGCGCGCAGGAACAATGAGCAGTTCTTC. Filled out from reference TRBV2 and TRBJ2-1, the complete variable domain reads EPEVTQTPSHQVTQMGQEVILRCVPISNHLYFYWYRQILGQKVEFLVSFYNNEISEKSEIFDDQFSVERPDGSNFTLKIRSTKLEDSAMYFCASSARRNNEQFFGPGTRLTVL.

This clonotype appeared many times. The chain couples TRBV20-1 to TRBJ2-5; 8 bases agree with TRBD1. Trimming removed 4 bases from V and 0 bases from J; junction bases left unmatched: 10. The V gene's germline CDR1 is DFQATT and CDR2 SNEGSKA (reference sequence). CDR3 length equals 16 residues. The CDR3 protein is CSAILLTGEYQETQYF. CDR3 nucleotides: TGCAGTGCTATTCTATTGACAGGGGAGTACCAAGAGACCCAGTACTTC.

This sequence joins TRBV20-1 and TRBJ1-5, with 7 nucleotides matching TRBD1. The junction had 5 bases not matched to a gene; V was cut back by 2 bases and J by 7 bases. The germline gives CDR1 DFQATT, CDR2 SNEGSKA (reference sequence). The CDR3 extends over 13 amino acids. Here the CDR3 reads CSARTGVGQPQHF. In DNA form, the CDR3 reads TGCAGTGCTAGAACAGGGGTAGGACAGCCCCAGCATTTT.

V is TRBV3-1 and J is TRBJ2-1; 9 nucleotides match TRBD2. The CDR3 loop spans 15 amino acids. V gave up 0 bases and J gave up 5 bases; unmatched junction bases: 2. Germline V gene lookup returns CDR1 LGHDT and CDR2 YNNKEL (reference sequence). The CDR3 loop reads CASSQDLAGNNEQFF. DNA of the CDR3: TGTGCCAGCAGCCAAGATCTAGCGGGAAACAATGAGCAGTTCTTC.

This clonotype was observed at least ten times. The chain combines TRBV5-1 with TRBJ2-7, with D possibly called TRBD1 or TRBD2 (6 bases each). From germline, CDR1 is SGHRS and CDR2 YFSETQ. V shed 5 bases and J shed 4 bases, with 13 bases lying between them. This CDR3 is 13 amino acids long. CDR3 DNA: TGCGCCAGCAGTCAAACAGGGACTTACGAGCAGTACTTC. Translated: CASSQTGTYEQYF. The whole variable domain, filled in from reference TRBV5-1 and TRBJ2-7, reads KAGVTQTPRYLIKTRGQQVTLSCSPISGHRSVSWYQQTPGQGLQFLFEYFSETQRNKGNFPGRFSGRQFSNSRSEMNVSTLELGDSALYLCASSQTGTYEQYFGPGTRLTVT.

This clonotype was seen only a few times. The genes are TRBV7-6 and TRBJ1-2; a weak D match, TRBD1 (5 bases). This CDR3 region has 15 residues. V was pared by 6 bases and J by 4 bases, with 18 bases between. Germline CDR1 SGHVS, CDR2 FNYEAQ. The DNA for the CDR3 is TGTGCCAGCAGTCAAGCGGGTGCAGGGCCCTATGGCTACACCTTC. It translates to CASSQAGAGPYGYTF.

The V and J genes are TRBV29-1 and TRBJ2-3, with 10 bases that match TRBD2. J was trimmed by 5 bases and V by 3 bases; bases with no gene match: 5. The CDR3 runs to 14 residues. Germline V gives CDR1 SQVTM, CDR2 ANQGSEA. The CDR3 region has the DNA TGCAGCGTTGAGCCTAGCGGGAGAGGAGATACGCAGTATTTT. It codes for CSVEPSGRGDTQYF.

The chain combines TRBV27 with TRBJ2-1; D remains ambiguous. Germline CDR1 reads MNHEY; CDR2 reads SMNVEV (reference sequence). V was trimmed by 6 bases and J by 8 bases, leaving 17 bases between them. There are 14 residues in the CDR3. The CDR3 region has the DNA TGTGCCAGCAGCCGTCTCGCCAGGAGTGATGAGCAGTTCTTC. Its translation: CASSRLARSDEQFF.